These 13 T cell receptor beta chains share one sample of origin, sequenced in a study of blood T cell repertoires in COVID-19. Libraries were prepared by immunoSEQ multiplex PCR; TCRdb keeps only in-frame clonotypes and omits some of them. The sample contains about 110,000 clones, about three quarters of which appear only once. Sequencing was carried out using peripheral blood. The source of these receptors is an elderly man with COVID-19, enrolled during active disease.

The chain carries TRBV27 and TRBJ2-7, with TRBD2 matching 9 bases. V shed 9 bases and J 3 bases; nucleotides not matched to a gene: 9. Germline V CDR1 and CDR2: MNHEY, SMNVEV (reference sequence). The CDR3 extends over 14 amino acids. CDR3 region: CARGGGGAHYEQYF. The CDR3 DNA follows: TGTGCCAGGGGGGGCGGGGGGGCGCACTACGAGCAGTACTTC.

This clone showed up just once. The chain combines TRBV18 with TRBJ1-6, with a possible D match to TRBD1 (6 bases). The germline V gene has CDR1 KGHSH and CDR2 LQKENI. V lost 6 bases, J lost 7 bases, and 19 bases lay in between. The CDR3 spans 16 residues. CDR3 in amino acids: CASSSATGTYNSPLHF. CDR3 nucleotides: TGTGCCAGCTCTTCGGCAACCGGGACATACAATTCACCCCTCCACTTT.

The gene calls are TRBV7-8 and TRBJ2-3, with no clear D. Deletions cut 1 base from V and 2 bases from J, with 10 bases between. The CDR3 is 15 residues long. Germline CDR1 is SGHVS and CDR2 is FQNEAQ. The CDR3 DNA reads TGTGCCAGCAGCTTAGTTCCAGGCAACACAGATACGCAGTATTTT. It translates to CASSLVPGNTDTQYF.

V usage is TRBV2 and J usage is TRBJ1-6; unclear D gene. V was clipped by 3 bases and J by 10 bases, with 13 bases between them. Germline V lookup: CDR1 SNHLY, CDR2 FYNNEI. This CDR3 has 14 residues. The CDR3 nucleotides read TGTGCCAGCAGTGAGCGGGGAATCTGGTCACCCCTCCACTTT. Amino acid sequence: CASSERGIWSPLHF.

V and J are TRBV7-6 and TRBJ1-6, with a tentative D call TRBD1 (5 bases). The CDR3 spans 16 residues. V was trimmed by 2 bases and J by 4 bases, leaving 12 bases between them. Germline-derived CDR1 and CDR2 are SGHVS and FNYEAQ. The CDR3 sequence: CASSLSGHTYNSPLHF. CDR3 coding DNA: TGTGCCAGCAGCTTATCCGGACACACTTATAATTCACCCCTCCACTTT.

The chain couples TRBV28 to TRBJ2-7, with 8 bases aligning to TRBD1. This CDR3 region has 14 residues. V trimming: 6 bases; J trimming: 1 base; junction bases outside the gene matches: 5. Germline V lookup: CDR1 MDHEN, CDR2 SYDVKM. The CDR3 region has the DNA TGTGCCAGCAGGGGGCGACAGGGGTCCTACGAGCAGTACTTC. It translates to CASRGRQGSYEQYF. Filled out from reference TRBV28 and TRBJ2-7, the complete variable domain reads DVKVTQSSRYLVKRTGEKVFLECVQDMDHENMFWYRQDPGLGLRLIYFSYDVKMKEKGDIPEGYSVSREKKERFSLILESASTNQTSMYLCASRGRQGSYEQYFGPGTRLTVT.

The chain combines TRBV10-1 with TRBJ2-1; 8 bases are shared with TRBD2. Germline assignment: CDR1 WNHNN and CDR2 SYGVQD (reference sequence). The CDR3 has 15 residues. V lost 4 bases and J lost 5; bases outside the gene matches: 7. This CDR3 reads CASSGSGSGNNEQFF. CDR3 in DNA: TGCGCCAGCAGTGGGAGCGGGAGCGGGAACAATGAGCAGTTCTTC.

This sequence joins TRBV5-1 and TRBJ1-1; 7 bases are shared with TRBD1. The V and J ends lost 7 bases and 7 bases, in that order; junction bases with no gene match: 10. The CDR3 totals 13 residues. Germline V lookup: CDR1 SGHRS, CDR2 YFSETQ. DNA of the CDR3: TGCGCCAGCTGTCAGGGGGAATATGGTGAAGCTTTCTTT. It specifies CASCQGEYGEAFF.

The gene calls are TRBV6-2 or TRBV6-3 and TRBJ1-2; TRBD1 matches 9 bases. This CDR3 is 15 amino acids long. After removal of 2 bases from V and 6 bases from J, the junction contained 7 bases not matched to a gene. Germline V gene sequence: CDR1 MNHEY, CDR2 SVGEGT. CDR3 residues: CASSYGTGGANGYTF. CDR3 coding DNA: TGTGCCAGCAGTTACGGCACAGGGGGCGCGAATGGCTACACCTTC.

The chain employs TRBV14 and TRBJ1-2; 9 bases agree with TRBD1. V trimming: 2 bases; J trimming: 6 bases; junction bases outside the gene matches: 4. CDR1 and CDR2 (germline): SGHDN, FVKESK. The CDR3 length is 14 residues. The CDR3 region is CASSQPDRGDGYTF. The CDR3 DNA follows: TGTGCCAGCAGCCAACCCGACAGGGGGGATGGCTACACCTTC.

The chain's CDR3 is CASQLVRGTEAFF. CDR3 sequence (DNA): TGTGCCAGTCAACTCGTCAGGGGCACTGAAGCTTTCTTT. The rearrangement links TRBV27 to TRBJ1-1; D might be TRBD1 (6 bases). V was cut by 9 bases and J by 4 bases, with 15 bases left in between. CDR3 length: 13 amino acids. Germline CDR1 is MNHEY and CDR2 is SMNVEV (reference sequence).

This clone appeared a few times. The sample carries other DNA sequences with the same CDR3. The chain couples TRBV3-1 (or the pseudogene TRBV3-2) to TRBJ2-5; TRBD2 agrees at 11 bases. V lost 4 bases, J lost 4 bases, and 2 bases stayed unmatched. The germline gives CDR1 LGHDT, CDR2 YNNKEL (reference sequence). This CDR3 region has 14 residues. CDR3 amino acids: CASSLSGRGETQYF. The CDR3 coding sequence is TGTGCCAGCAGCCTTAGCGGGAGGGGAGAGACCCAGTACTTC.

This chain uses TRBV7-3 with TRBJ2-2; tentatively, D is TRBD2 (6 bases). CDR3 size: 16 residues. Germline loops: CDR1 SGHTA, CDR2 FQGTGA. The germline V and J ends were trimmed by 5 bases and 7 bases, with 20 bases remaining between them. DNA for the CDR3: TGTGCCAGCAGCCTTAGGGCGGGCGGAGGGAACGGGGAGCTGTTTTTT. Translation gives CASSLRAGGGNGELFF.